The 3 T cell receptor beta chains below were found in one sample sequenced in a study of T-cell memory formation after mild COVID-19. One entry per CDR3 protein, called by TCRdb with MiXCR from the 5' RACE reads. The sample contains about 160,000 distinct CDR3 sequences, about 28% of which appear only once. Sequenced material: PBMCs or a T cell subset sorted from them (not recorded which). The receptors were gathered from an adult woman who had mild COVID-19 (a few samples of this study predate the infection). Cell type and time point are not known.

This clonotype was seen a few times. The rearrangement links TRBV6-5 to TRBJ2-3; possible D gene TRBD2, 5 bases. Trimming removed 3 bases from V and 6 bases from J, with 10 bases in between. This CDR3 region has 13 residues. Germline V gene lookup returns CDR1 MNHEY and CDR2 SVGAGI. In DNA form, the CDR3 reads TGTGCCAGCAGTTATCAGGAGGAGGATACGCAGTATTTT. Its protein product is CASSYQEEDTQYF.

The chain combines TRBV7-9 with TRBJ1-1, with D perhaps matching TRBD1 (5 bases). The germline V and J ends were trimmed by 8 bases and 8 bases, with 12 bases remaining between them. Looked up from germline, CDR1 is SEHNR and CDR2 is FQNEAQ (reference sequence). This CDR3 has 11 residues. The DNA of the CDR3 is TGTGCCAGCTCCAGTGAGGGGGAAGCTTTCTTT. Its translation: CASSSEGEAFF.

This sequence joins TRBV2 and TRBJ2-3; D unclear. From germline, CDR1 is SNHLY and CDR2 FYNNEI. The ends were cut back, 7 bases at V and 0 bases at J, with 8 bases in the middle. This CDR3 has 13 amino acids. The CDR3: CASIYTSTDTQYF. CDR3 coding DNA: TGTGCCAGCATTTATACTAGCACAGATACGCAGTATTTT.